These 2 T cell receptor beta chains came from one sample sequenced in a study of CD8+CD57+ T cells in acquired aplastic anemia. It was genomic DNA that served as the template for profiling TCR beta VDJ and CDR3. From the reads, TCRdb called clonotypes with MiXCR, one entry per CDR3 protein. The table records fewer than 70,000 distinct CDR3 sequences, under 65% of them present only once. Sequenced material: sorted CD4+, CD8+, or CD8+CD57+ T cells (not recorded which) from PBMCs. These receptors came from a human donor in good health, serving as a control.

The chain employs TRBV7-9 and TRBJ2-2; D gene unclear. Germline CDR1 is SEHNR and CDR2 is FQNEAQ (reference sequence). Trimming took 1 base from V and 3 from J, leaving 9 bases between them. This CDR3 is built from 15 residues. The CDR3 DNA follows: TGTGCCAGCAGCTTAGGGGCCTCGTACACCGGGGAGCTGTTTTTT. This codes for CASSLGASYTGELFF.

By share of the sample, this clonotype is medium-sized. The chain recombines TRBV15 with TRBJ2-3, with D hard to call. V gave up 0 bases and J gave up 7 bases, with 5 bases separating them. Germline CDR1 LNHNV, CDR2 YYDKDF (reference sequence). The CDR3 length is 12 residues. The CDR3 region is CATSRDFHTQYF. DNA of the CDR3: TGTGCCACCAGCAGAGATTTCCATACGCAGTATTTT.